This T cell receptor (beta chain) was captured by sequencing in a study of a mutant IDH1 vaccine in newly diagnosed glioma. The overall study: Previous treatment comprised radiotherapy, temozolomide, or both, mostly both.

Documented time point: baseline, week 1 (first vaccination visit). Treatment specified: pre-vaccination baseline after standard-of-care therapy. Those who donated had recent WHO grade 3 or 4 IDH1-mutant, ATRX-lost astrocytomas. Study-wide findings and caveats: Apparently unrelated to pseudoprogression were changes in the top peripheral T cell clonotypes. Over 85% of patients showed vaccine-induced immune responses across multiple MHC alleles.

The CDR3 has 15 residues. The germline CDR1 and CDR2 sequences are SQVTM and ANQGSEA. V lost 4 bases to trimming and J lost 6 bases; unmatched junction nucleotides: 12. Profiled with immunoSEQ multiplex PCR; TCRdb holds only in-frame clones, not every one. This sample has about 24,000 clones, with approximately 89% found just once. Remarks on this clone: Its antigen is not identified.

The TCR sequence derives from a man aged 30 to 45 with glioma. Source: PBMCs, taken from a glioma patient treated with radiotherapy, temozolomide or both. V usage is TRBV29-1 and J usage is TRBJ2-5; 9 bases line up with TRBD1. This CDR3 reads CSVASWDREKKTQYF. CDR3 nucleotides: TGCAGCGTTGCTTCGTGGGACAGGGAGAAAAAGACCCAGTACTTC.